A selection of T cell receptor beta chains follows, all from one sample in a study of blood T cell repertoires in COVID-19. The assay was immunoSEQ multiplex PCR, and TCRdb's table has in-frame clones only and misses some. The sample holds 300,000 or so clones, roughly 88% seen once. The sample comprised peripheral blood. The receptor source for this set is a woman aged 25 to 45 who had recovered from COVID-19. Both conserved end residues are part of each CDR3. Each record gives: clone size, D gene, V gene, J gene, CDR3 protein, CDR3 DNA. A D gene is named only where the DNA matches it firmly. The size of a clone is reported for some rows only, either as once, few or many, or as a class for expanded clones.

abundance: NA
d_gene: NA
v_gene: TRBV21-1
j_gene: TRBJ2-7
CDR3aa: CASAFGTVAYEQYF
CDR3nt: TGTGCCAGCGCTTTTGGGACAGTAGCCTACGAGCAGTACTTC

abundance: once
d_gene: TRBD1
v_gene: TRBV9
j_gene: TRBJ2-5
CDR3aa: CVSSSPGTGGETQYF
CDR3nt: TGTGTCAGCAGCTCCCCCGGGACAGGTGGGGAGACCCAGTACTTC

abundance: NA
d_gene: TRBD1
v_gene: TRBV25-1
j_gene: TRBJ1-2
CDR3aa: CASSEQGARGYTF
CDR3nt: TGTGCCAGCAGTGAGCAGGGGGCGCGCGGCTACACCTTC

abundance: once
d_gene: NA
v_gene: TRBV28
j_gene: TRBJ1-4
CDR3aa: CASSFGGTNEKLFF
CDR3nt: TGTGCCAGCAGTTTCGGAGGAACCAATGAAAAACTGTTTTTT

abundance: NA
d_gene: TRBD1
v_gene: TRBV6-6
j_gene: TRBJ1-2
CDR3aa: CASSLGQGRANYGYTF
CDR3nt: TGTGCCAGCAGTCTCGGACAGGGGAGGGCAAACTATGGCTACACCTTC

abundance: NA
d_gene: NA
v_gene: TRBV9
j_gene: TRBJ2-2
CDR3aa: CASSVAYTGELFF
CDR3nt: TGTGCCAGCAGCGTAGCTTACACCGGGGAGCTGTTTTTT

abundance: NA
d_gene: NA
v_gene: TRBV19
j_gene: TRBJ1-6
CDR3aa: CASSRQARDSPLHF
CDR3nt: TGTGCCAGTAGTCGACAGGCGAGGGATTCACCCCTCCACTTT

abundance: NA
d_gene: NA
v_gene: TRBV24-1
j_gene: TRBJ1-6
CDR3aa: CATSSDSSYNSPLHF
CDR3nt: TGTGCCACCTCCTCTGACAGCTCCTATAATTCACCCCTCCACTTT

abundance: NA
d_gene: TRBD1
v_gene: TRBV10-3
j_gene: TRBJ2-5
CDR3aa: CAISIHSGQSQETQYF
CDR3nt: TGTGCCATCAGTATCCACTCGGGACAGTCCCAAGAGACCCAGTACTTC

abundance: once
d_gene: NA
v_gene: TRBV6-1
j_gene: TRBJ1-2
CDR3aa: CASSEARNYGYTF
CDR3nt: TGTGCCAGCAGTGAAGCGCGAAACTATGGCTACACCTTC

abundance: NA
d_gene: NA
v_gene: TRBV6-5
j_gene: TRBJ1-5
CDR3aa: CASSYSGGVNQPQHF
CDR3nt: TGTGCCAGCAGTTACTCGGGGGGTGTGAATCAGCCCCAGCATTTT

abundance: NA
d_gene: TRBD1
v_gene: TRBV11-3
j_gene: TRBJ1-5
CDR3aa: CASSLYRTGDNQPQHF
CDR3nt: TGTGCCAGCAGCTTATATCGGACAGGGGACAATCAGCCCCAGCATTTT

abundance: NA
d_gene: NA
v_gene: TRBV7-3
j_gene: TRBJ2-3
CDR3aa: CASSLFPSDTQYF
CDR3nt: TGTGCCAGCAGCTTATTCCCGTCGGATACGCAGTATTTT

abundance: NA
d_gene: NA
v_gene: TRBV6-5
j_gene: TRBJ1-1
CDR3aa: CASSYSSGVFEAFF
CDR3nt: TGTGCCAGCAGTTACTCGTCAGGGGTTTTTGAAGCTTTCTTT

abundance: NA
d_gene: NA
v_gene: TRBV3-1/TRBV3-2
j_gene: TRBJ2-5
CDR3aa: CASSQHEKETQYF
CDR3nt: TGTGCCAGCAGCCAACACGAGAAAGAGACCCAGTACTTC

abundance: NA
d_gene: TRBD1
v_gene: TRBV19
j_gene: TRBJ1-2
CDR3aa: CASSIGQGPSGYTF
CDR3nt: TGTGCCAGTAGTATCGGACAGGGGCCCAGCGGCTACACCTTC

abundance: NA
d_gene: TRBD1
v_gene: TRBV7-2
j_gene: TRBJ1-2
CDR3aa: CASSLQGQGGYGYTF
CDR3nt: TGTGCCAGCAGCTTACAGGGGCAGGGGGGCTATGGCTACACCTTC

abundance: few
d_gene: NA
v_gene: TRBV5-1
j_gene: TRBJ1-4
CDR3aa: CASSLAGQGMDEKLFF
CDR3nt: TGCGCCAGCAGCTTGGCCGGGCAGGGGATGGATGAAAAACTGTTTTTT

abundance: NA
d_gene: NA
v_gene: TRBV2
j_gene: TRBJ1-1
CDR3aa: CASKGPEAFF
CDR3nt: TGTGCCAGCAAGGGGCCTGAAGCTTTCTTT

abundance: NA
d_gene: NA
v_gene: TRBV27
j_gene: TRBJ1-6
CDR3aa: CASSSTSDSRLHF
CDR3nt: TGTGCCAGCAGTTCGACTAGCGACTCACGCCTCCACTTT

abundance: NA
d_gene: TRBD1
v_gene: TRBV3-1/TRBV3-2
j_gene: TRBJ2-2
CDR3aa: CASSHWTGAPNTGELFF
CDR3nt: TGTGCCAGCAGCCATTGGACAGGAGCACCGAACACCGGGGAGCTGTTTTTT

abundance: NA
d_gene: NA
v_gene: TRBV6-5
j_gene: TRBJ1-1
CDR3aa: CASSRDSYAEAFF
CDR3nt: TGTGCCAGCAGTAGAGACAGCTACGCTGAAGCTTTCTTT

abundance: NA
d_gene: NA
v_gene: TRBV9
j_gene: TRBJ2-5
CDR3aa: CASSVEPRIQETQYF
CDR3nt: TGTGCCAGCAGCGTAGAGCCCAGGATTCAAGAGACCCAGTACTTC

abundance: NA
d_gene: TRBD1
v_gene: TRBV6-5
j_gene: TRBJ1-4
CDR3aa: CASSKDRGELEKLFF
CDR3nt: TGTGCCAGCAGCAAAGACAGGGGAGAGTTGGAAAAACTGTTTTTT

abundance: NA
d_gene: TRBD1
v_gene: TRBV4-3
j_gene: TRBJ1-6
CDR3aa: CASRDRDRDNSPLHF
CDR3nt: TGCGCCAGCAGAGACCGGGACAGGGATAATTCACCCCTCCACTTT

abundance: few
d_gene: NA
v_gene: TRBV2
j_gene: TRBJ1-1
CDR3aa: CASRGDKGDTEAFF
CDR3nt: TGTGCCAGCAGAGGGGATAAGGGGGACACTGAAGCTTTCTTT

abundance: NA
d_gene: NA
v_gene: TRBV9
j_gene: TRBJ2-1
CDR3aa: CASSAGFLYNEQFF
CDR3nt: TGTGCCAGCAGTGCGGGGTTCCTTTACAATGAGCAGTTCTTC

abundance: NA
d_gene: NA
v_gene: TRBV2
j_gene: TRBJ1-6
CDR3aa: CASSEARQTAALHF
CDR3nt: TGTGCCAGCAGTGAAGCTAGACAGACCGCGGCCCTCCACTTT

abundance: NA
d_gene: TRBD2
v_gene: TRBV27
j_gene: TRBJ2-3
CDR3aa: CASSILAGGSTDTQYF
CDR3nt: TGTGCCAGCAGTATACTAGCGGGGGGCAGCACAGATACGCAGTATTTT

abundance: NA
d_gene: NA
v_gene: TRBV6-5
j_gene: TRBJ1-1
CDR3aa: CASRPSRLNTEAFF
CDR3nt: TGTGCCAGCAGGCCCTCCAGATTGAACACTGAAGCTTTCTTT

abundance: NA
d_gene: NA
v_gene: TRBV6-1
j_gene: TRBJ1-1
CDR3aa: CASWRARGAFF
CDR3nt: TGTGCCAGCTGGAGGGCGCGGGGCGCTTTCTTT

abundance: NA
d_gene: NA
v_gene: TRBV6-2/TRBV6-3
j_gene: TRBJ2-5
CDR3aa: CASSLRGTQETQYF
CDR3nt: TGTGCCAGCAGTCTCCGCGGGACCCAAGAGACCCAGTACTTC

abundance: NA
d_gene: TRBD2
v_gene: TRBV28
j_gene: TRBJ2-1
CDR3aa: CASSFPSGGNEQFF
CDR3nt: TGTGCCAGCAGTTTTCCTAGCGGGGGGAATGAGCAGTTCTTC

abundance: NA
d_gene: NA
v_gene: TRBV29-1
j_gene: TRBJ2-3
CDR3aa: CSVRSGSDTQYF
CDR3nt: TGCAGCGTTCGGTCAGGGTCAGATACGCAGTATTTT

abundance: NA
d_gene: NA
v_gene: TRBV18
j_gene: TRBJ1-1
CDR3aa: CASSPPSVSTEAFF
CDR3nt: TGTGCCAGCTCACCACCGAGTGTGAGCACTGAAGCTTTCTTT

abundance: once
d_gene: TRBD1
v_gene: TRBV13
j_gene: TRBJ1-2
CDR3aa: CASTRGGLYGYTF
CDR3nt: TGTGCCAGCACCCGAGGGGGCCTCTATGGCTACACCTTC

abundance: NA
d_gene: NA
v_gene: TRBV23-1
j_gene: TRBJ1-5
CDR3aa: CASSQYSTAYSNQPQHF
CDR3nt: TGCGCCAGCAGTCAATACTCGACAGCCTATAGCAATCAGCCCCAGCATTTT

abundance: NA
d_gene: TRBD2
v_gene: TRBV7-2
j_gene: TRBJ2-1
CDR3aa: CASSQGTSGFNEQFF
CDR3nt: TGTGCCAGCAGCCAGGGGACTAGCGGATTCAATGAGCAGTTCTTC

abundance: NA
d_gene: TRBD1
v_gene: TRBV6-1
j_gene: TRBJ2-2
CDR3aa: CASSDPGQGIAGELFF
CDR3nt: TGTGCCAGCAGTGACCCGGGACAGGGGATCGCCGGGGAGCTGTTTTTT

abundance: NA
d_gene: NA
v_gene: TRBV29-1
j_gene: TRBJ2-3
CDR3aa: CSVEIYSTDTQYF
CDR3nt: TGCAGCGTTGAAATCTACAGCACAGATACGCAGTATTTT

abundance: NA
d_gene: NA
v_gene: TRBV5-6
j_gene: TRBJ1-5
CDR3aa: CASSWGRLAQPQHF
CDR3nt: TGTGCCAGCAGCTGGGGGCGATTGGCTCAGCCCCAGCATTTT

abundance: NA
d_gene: NA
v_gene: TRBV25-1
j_gene: TRBJ1-4
CDR3aa: CASARTNEKLFF
CDR3nt: TGTGCCAGCGCCCGGACTAATGAAAAACTGTTTTTT

abundance: NA
d_gene: TRBD1
v_gene: TRBV6-5
j_gene: TRBJ1-2
CDR3aa: CASSYLGQGHYGYTF
CDR3nt: TGTGCCAGCAGTTACTTGGGACAGGGGCACTATGGCTACACCTTC

abundance: NA
d_gene: NA
v_gene: TRBV21-1
j_gene: TRBJ1-2
CDR3aa: CASSKKPGGGALRYGYTF
CDR3nt: TGTGCCAGCAGCAAAAAGCCCGGGGGGGGCGCTTTGCGGTATGGCTACACCTTC

abundance: NA
d_gene: TRBD2
v_gene: TRBV5-1
j_gene: TRBJ2-3
CDR3aa: CASSSGTSGTDTQYF
CDR3nt: TGCGCCAGCAGCTCCGGGACTAGCGGCACAGATACGCAGTATTTT

abundance: few
d_gene: NA
v_gene: TRBV7-3
j_gene: TRBJ1-2
CDR3aa: CASSQPGGYGYTF
CDR3nt: TGTGCCAGCAGCCAACCGGGTGGATATGGCTACACCTTC

abundance: NA
d_gene: TRBD2
v_gene: TRBV7-7
j_gene: TRBJ2-3
CDR3aa: CASSPGLAGNTDTQYF
CDR3nt: TGTGCCAGCAGCCCTGGACTAGCGGGGAACACAGATACGCAGTATTTT

abundance: NA
d_gene: TRBD1
v_gene: TRBV6-4
j_gene: TRBJ1-6
CDR3aa: CASSPDRANSPLHF
CDR3nt: TGTGCCAGCAGTCCGGACAGGGCGAATTCACCCCTCCACTTT

abundance: few
d_gene: TRBD1
v_gene: TRBV10-3
j_gene: TRBJ1-5
CDR3aa: CAISEFDRAENQPQHF
CDR3nt: TGTGCCATCAGTGAGTTTGACAGGGCTGAGAATCAGCCCCAGCATTTT

abundance: NA
d_gene: TRBD1
v_gene: TRBV5-5
j_gene: TRBJ2-2
CDR3aa: CASSLLRDSSGELFF
CDR3nt: TGTGCCAGCAGCTTGCTCCGGGACAGCTCCGGGGAGCTGTTTTTT

abundance: NA
d_gene: NA
v_gene: TRBV7-8
j_gene: TRBJ1-1
CDR3aa: CASSSPQGGTEAFF
CDR3nt: TGTGCCAGCAGCTCCCCGCAGGGAGGCACTGAAGCTTTCTTT

abundance: NA
d_gene: NA
v_gene: TRBV6-5
j_gene: TRBJ2-5
CDR3aa: CASSPGVKETQYF
CDR3nt: TGTGCCAGCAGCCCCGGGGTAAAAGAGACCCAGTACTTC

abundance: once
d_gene: TRBD1
v_gene: TRBV3-1/TRBV3-2
j_gene: TRBJ1-4
CDR3aa: CASSHYRGGTNEKLFF
CDR3nt: TGTGCCAGCAGCCATTACAGGGGCGGAACTAATGAAAAACTGTTTTTT

abundance: NA
d_gene: NA
v_gene: TRBV9
j_gene: TRBJ1-2
CDR3aa: CASSVSNYGYTF
CDR3nt: TGTGCCAGCAGCGTAAGCAACTATGGCTACACCTTC